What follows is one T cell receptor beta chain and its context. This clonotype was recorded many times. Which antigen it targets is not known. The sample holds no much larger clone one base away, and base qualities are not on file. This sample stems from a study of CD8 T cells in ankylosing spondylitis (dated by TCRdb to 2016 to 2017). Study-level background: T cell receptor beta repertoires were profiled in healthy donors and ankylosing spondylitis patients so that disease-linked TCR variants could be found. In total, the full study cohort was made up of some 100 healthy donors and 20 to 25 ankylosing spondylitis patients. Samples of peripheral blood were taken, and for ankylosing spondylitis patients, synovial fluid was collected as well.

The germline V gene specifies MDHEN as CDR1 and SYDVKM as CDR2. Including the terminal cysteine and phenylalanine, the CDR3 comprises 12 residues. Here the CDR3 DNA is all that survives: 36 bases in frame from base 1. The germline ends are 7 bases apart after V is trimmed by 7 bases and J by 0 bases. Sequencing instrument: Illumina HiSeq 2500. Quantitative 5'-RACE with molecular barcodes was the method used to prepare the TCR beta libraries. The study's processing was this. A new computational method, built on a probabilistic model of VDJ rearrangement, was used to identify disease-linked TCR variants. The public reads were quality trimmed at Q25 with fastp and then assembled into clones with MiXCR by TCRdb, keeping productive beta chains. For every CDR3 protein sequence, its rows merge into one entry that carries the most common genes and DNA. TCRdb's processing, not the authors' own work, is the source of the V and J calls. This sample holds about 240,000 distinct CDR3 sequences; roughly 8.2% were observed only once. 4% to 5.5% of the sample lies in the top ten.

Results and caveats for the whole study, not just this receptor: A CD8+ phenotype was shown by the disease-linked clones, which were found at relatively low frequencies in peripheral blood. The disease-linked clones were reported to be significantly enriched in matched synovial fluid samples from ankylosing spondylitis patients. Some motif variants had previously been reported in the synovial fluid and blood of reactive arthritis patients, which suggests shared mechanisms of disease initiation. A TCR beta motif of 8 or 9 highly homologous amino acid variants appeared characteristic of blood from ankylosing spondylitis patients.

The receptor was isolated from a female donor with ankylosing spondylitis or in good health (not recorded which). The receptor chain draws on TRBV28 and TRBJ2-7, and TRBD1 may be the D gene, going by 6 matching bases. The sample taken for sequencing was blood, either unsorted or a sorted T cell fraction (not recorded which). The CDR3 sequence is CASTDSSYEQYF. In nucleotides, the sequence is TGTGCCAGCACGGACAGCTCCTACGAGCAGTACTTC.